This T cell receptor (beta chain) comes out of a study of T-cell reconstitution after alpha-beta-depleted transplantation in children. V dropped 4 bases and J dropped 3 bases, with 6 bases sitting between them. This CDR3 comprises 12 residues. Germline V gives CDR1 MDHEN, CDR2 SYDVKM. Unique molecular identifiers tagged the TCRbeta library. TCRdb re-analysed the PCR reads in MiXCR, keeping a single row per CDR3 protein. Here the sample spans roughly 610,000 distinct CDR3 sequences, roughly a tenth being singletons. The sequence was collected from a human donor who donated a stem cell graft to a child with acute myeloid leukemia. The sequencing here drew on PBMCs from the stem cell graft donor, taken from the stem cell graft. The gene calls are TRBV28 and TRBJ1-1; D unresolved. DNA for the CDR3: TGTGCCAGCAGTTCTTCATACACTGAAGCTTTCTTT. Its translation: CASSSSYTEAFF.